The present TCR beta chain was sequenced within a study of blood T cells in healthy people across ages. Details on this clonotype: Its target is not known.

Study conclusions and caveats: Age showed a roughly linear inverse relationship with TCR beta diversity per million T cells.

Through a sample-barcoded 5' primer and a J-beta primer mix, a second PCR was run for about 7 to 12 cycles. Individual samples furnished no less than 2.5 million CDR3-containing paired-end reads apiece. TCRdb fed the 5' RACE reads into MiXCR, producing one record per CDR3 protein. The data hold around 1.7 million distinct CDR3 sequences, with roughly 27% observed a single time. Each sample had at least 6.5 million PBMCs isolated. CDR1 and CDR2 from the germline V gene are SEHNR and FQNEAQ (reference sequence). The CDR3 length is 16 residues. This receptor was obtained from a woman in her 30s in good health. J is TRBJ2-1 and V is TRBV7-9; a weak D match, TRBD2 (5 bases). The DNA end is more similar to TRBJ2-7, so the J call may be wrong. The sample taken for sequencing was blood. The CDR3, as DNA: TGTGCCAGCAGCGGATCCCGCGGGCAGTTTTACAATGAGCAGTACTTC. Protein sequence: CASSGSRGQFYNEQYF.